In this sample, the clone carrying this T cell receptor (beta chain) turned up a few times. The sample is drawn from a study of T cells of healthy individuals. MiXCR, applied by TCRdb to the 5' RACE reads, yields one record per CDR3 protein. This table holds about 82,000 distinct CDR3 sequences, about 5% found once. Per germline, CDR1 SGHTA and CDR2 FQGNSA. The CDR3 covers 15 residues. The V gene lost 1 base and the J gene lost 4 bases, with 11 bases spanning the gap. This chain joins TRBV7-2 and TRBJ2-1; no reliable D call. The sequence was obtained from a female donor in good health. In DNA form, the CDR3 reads TGTGCCAGCAGCTTAGGGGCAGGTTTTTACAATGAGCAGTTCTTC. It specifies CASSLGAGFYNEQFF.